This entry is about one TCR beta chain. This record belongs to a study of CD8 T cells in Susac syndrome. Trimming took off 4 bases at V and 7 bases at J, with 13 bases between the two ends. Per the germline V gene, CDR1 is SNHLY and CDR2 is FYNNEI. The CDR3 sequence is 13 residues long. When the RNA was reverse transcribed, random hexamers were used with an input of roughly 0.45 to 1 ug. In TCRdb, the immunoSEQ multiplex PCR reads were re-called with MiXCR into one record per CDR3 protein. This table holds about 120,000 distinct CDR3 sequences, about 90% found once. The chain couples TRBV2 to TRBJ1-2, with TRBD1 as a possible D gene (5 bases). The receptor comes from a human donor in good health. Sequencing used CD4+ T cells from PBMCs. DNA of the CDR3: TGTGCCAGCAGTGGGGGCGCGATGGGTGGCTACACCTTC. It specifies CASSGGAMGGYTF.